The 10 T cell receptor beta chains below were found in one sample sequenced in a study of cytomegalovirus exposure and HLA in healthy donors (TCRdb year 2017). Libraries were made using the immunoSEQ multiplex PCR assay. For the multiplex PCR, a mixture combining 60 forward primers for TCR Vbeta segments and 13 reverse primers for TCR Jbeta segments was used. In TCRdb, the immuneACCESS table is reduced to in-frame sequences with V and J assigned. These tables do not hold every clone; where another copy was compared, an unresolved V gene accounts for under half, and the others remain unexplained. Here the sample has over 120,000 clones; around 67% occur a single time. Roughly 4.5% of the sample is in the top ten clones. The sequencing sample was made of PBMCs. These receptors all stem from a young man in good health and CMV-seropositive.

The genes are TRBV7-9 and TRBJ2-3; TRBD2 matches 8 bases. Germline-derived CDR1 and CDR2 are SEHNR and FQNEAQ (reference sequence). There are 16 residues in the CDR3. Losses at the gene ends were 5 bases for V and 5 bases for J; bases not matched to a gene: 12. The CDR3 DNA follows: TGTGCCAGCAGCCCTGGGGGTAGCGGGAATAGAGATACGCAGTATTTT. This encodes CASSPGGSGNRDTQYF. Drawing the rest from reference TRBV7-9 and TRBJ2-3, the complete variable domain is DTGVSQNPRHKITKRGQNVTFRCDPISEHNRLYWYRQTLGQGPEFLTYFQNEAQLEKSRLLSDRFSAERPKGSFSTLEIQRTEQGDSAMYLCASSPGGSGNRDTQYFGPGTRLTVL.

The chain couples TRBV9 to TRBJ1-2, with a weak D call TRBD1 (5 bases). Trimming removed 0 bases at V and 4 bases at J, with 10 bases between. This CDR3 contains 14 residues. Germline CDR1 SGDLS, CDR2 YYNGEE. As DNA, the CDR3 is TGTGCCAGCAGCGTAGGGGGGGAGACCTATGGCTACACCTTC. Its protein product is CASSVGGETYGYTF.

Worth noting for this clone: Distinct nucleotide sequences in the sample also encode this CDR3. The genes are TRBV18 and TRBJ2-7; the match to TRBD2 covers 8 bases. Trimming at V came to 0 bases and at J to 0 bases, leaving 1 base not matched to a gene. CDR3 length: 15 amino acids. Germline lookup yields CDR1 KGHSH and CDR2 LQKENI. The CDR3 is CASSPPSGSSYEQYF. The CDR3 DNA reads TGTGCCAGCTCACCACCGAGCGGGAGCTCCTACGAGCAGTACTTC.

CDR3 loop: CAGSGTVNSYEQYF. CDR3 sequence (DNA): TGTGCCGGTTCCGGGACAGTGAACTCCTACGAGCAGTACTTC. The V gene is TRBV27, the J gene TRBJ2-7; 7 nucleotides align to TRBD1. The V gene's germline CDR1 is MNHEY and CDR2 SMNVEV (reference sequence). The CDR3 is 14 amino acids. V was pared by 11 bases and J by 0 bases, with 10 bases of the junction left unmatched.

The chain couples TRBV25-1 to TRBJ1-2; possible D gene TRBD1, 6 bases. The V and J ends lost 5 bases and 4 bases respectively, with 17 bases between them. This CDR3 has 15 amino acids. Germline CDR1 reads MGHDK; CDR2 reads SYGVNS. The CDR3 region is CASSPTGGGGYGYTF. The CDR3 DNA reads as TGTGCCAGCAGTCCAACGGGGGGCGGCGGCTATGGCTACACCTTC.

V gene TRBV11-2 combines with J gene TRBJ1-3, with D unresolved. Deletions cut 3 bases from V and 0 bases from J, with 9 bases between. The CDR3 sequence is 15 residues long. Germline CDR1 is SGHAT and CDR2 is FQNNGV. CDR3 coding DNA: TGTGCCAGCAGCTTTCTCGGGTTCTCTGGAAACACCATATATTTT. This translates into CASSFLGFSGNTIYF.

The V call is TRBV10-3, the J call TRBJ2-2; 7 bases map to TRBD1. The CDR3 length is 15 residues. The J segment lost 2 bases and the V segment lost 7 bases, leaving 7 bases of the junction unmatched. Germline CDR1 ENHRY, CDR2 SYGVKD. Here the CDR3 DNA reads TGTGCCATCACCTCGGACAGGACAAACACCGGGGAGCTGTTTTTT. Amino acids: CAITSDRTNTGELFF.

This rearrangement joins TRBV19 to TRBJ1-5, with TRBD1 identical over 8 bases. Germline V gene lookup returns CDR1 LNHDA and CDR2 SQIVND (reference sequence). V shed 5 bases and J 9 bases; nucleotides not matched to a gene: 9. The CDR3 contains 14 residues. This chain's CDR3 is CASSVRGRRRPQHF. CDR3 coding DNA: TGTGCCAGTAGTGTCAGGGGGCGACGGCGGCCCCAGCATTTT.

V is TRBV7-6 and J is TRBJ2-3, with D tentatively TRBD1 (5 bases). V lost 0 bases to trimming and J lost 1 base, with 8 bases between them. Germline assignment: CDR1 SGHVS and CDR2 FNYEAQ. This CDR3 is built from 15 residues. For the CDR3, the DNA is TGTGCCAGCAGCTTAGCGTCAGGGCGCACAGATACGCAGTATTTT. Amino acid sequence: CASSLASGRTDTQYF.

CDR3 in DNA: TGCAGTGCTAAGGGGTTGCGTGGCTACACCTTC. This translates into CSAKGLRGYTF. This sequence joins TRBV20-1 and TRBJ1-2; tentative D call: TRBD1 (5 bases). Per the germline V gene, CDR1 is DFQATT and CDR2 is SNEGSKA (reference sequence). The CDR3 is 11 residues long. Trimming took off 4 bases at V and 7 bases at J, with 10 bases between the two ends.